A selection of T cell receptor beta chains follows, all from one sample in a study of T cell changes during pregnancy in multiple sclerosis. This table comes from immunoSEQ multiplex PCR, and its TCRdb copy is limited to in-frame clones, with some not included. The sample comprises 69,000 or so clones, about 92% of which are singletons, and about 2.3% rests with the top ten. The input for sequencing was peripheral blood, taken before pregnancy. The source is a female donor with multiple sclerosis, enrolled in a pregnancy study. CDR3s include the opening cysteine and the closing phenylalanine or tryptophan. A D gene is named only where the DNA matches it firmly. Where a row states a size, it is once, few, many or the class of an expanded clone; other rows omit it.

D gene: .
V gene: TRBV4-1
clone size: few
J gene: TRBJ1-4
CDR3 protein: CASSPHLGKLFF
CDR3 DNA: TGCGCCAGCAGCCCCCACCTCGGAAAACTGTTTTTT

D gene: TRBD2
V gene: TRBV5-1
clone size: .
J gene: TRBJ2-3
CDR3 protein: CASSLVLAGNTQYF
CDR3 DNA: TGCGCCAGCAGCTTGGTACTAGCGGGAAATACGCAGTATTTT

D gene: .
V gene: TRBV7-9
clone size: .
J gene: TRBJ2-2
CDR3 protein: CASSLVGPNTGELFF
CDR3 DNA: TGTGCCAGCAGCTTAGTTGGGCCGAACACCGGGGAGCTGTTTTTT

D gene: TRBD1
V gene: TRBV7-8
clone size: .
J gene: TRBJ2-1
CDR3 protein: CASSLSQGAIEQFF
CDR3 DNA: TGTGCCAGCAGCTTAAGCCAGGGGGCTATTGAGCAGTTCTTC

D gene: .
V gene: TRBV7-3
clone size: once
J gene: TRBJ2-2
CDR3 protein: CASSSQRTGELFF
CDR3 DNA: TGTGCCAGCAGCTCCCAGCGGACCGGGGAGCTGTTTTTT

D gene: TRBD1
V gene: TRBV19
clone size: .
J gene: TRBJ1-2
CDR3 protein: CASSFWAPPQQGDGYTF
CDR3 DNA: TGTGCCAGTAGTTTTTGGGCCCCCCCCCAACAGGGGGATGGCTACACCTTC

D gene: TRBD1
V gene: TRBV5-5
clone size: .
J gene: TRBJ2-7
CDR3 protein: CASSRQGAYEQYF
CDR3 DNA: TGTGCCAGCAGCCGACAGGGGGCCTACGAGCAGTACTTC

D gene: .
V gene: TRBV27
clone size: .
J gene: TRBJ2-1
CDR3 protein: CASSLLPLTDSSYNEQFF
CDR3 DNA: TGTGCCAGCAGTTTACTCCCTTTAACGGACAGCTCCTACAATGAGCAGTTCTTC

D gene: .
V gene: TRBV30
clone size: .
J gene: TRBJ2-5
CDR3 protein: CAWTGGETQYF
CDR3 DNA: TGTGCCTGGACAGGGGGGGAGACCCAGTACTTC

D gene: TRBD2
V gene: TRBV28
clone size: .
J gene: TRBJ2-5
CDR3 protein: CASSLTGTSGSLLQETQYF
CDR3 DNA: TGTGCCAGCAGTTTAACCGGGACTAGCGGGAGCCTATTACAAGAGACCCAGTACTTC

D gene: TRBD2
V gene: TRBV27
clone size: .
J gene: TRBJ2-1
CDR3 protein: CASSSPSGSRVRQFF
CDR3 DNA: TGTGCCAGCAGTTCCCCTAGCGGGAGTCGGGTTCGGCAGTTCTTC

D gene: .
V gene: TRBV11-3
clone size: .
J gene: TRBJ2-5
CDR3 protein: CASSSLGGAPLAQYF
CDR3 DNA: TGTGCCAGCAGCTCCCTCGGAGGGGCACCGTTAGCCCAGTACTTC

D gene: TRBD1
V gene: TRBV27
clone size: .
J gene: TRBJ1-5
CDR3 protein: CASSLIWTGNNQPQHF
CDR3 DNA: TGTGCCAGCAGTCTAATATGGACAGGGAACAATCAGCCCCAGCATTTT

D gene: TRBD2
V gene: TRBV28
clone size: .
J gene: TRBJ2-7
CDR3 protein: CASSRFSGSVHEQYF
CDR3 DNA: TGTGCCAGCAGTAGGTTTAGCGGGAGTGTCCACGAGCAGTACTTC

D gene: TRBD2
V gene: TRBV4-2
clone size: .
J gene: TRBJ2-1
CDR3 protein: CASTSQALADNEQFF
CDR3 DNA: TGTGCCAGCACCTCTCAGGCCCTAGCGGACAATGAGCAGTTCTTC

D gene: .
V gene: TRBV7-2
clone size: .
J gene: TRBJ1-1
CDR3 protein: CASSQYNRAKDTEAFF
CDR3 DNA: TGTGCCAGCAGCCAATATAACAGGGCCAAGGACACTGAAGCTTTCTTT

D gene: TRBD2
V gene: TRBV4-2
clone size: .
J gene: TRBJ2-2
CDR3 protein: CASSHPRREAGTGELFF
CDR3 DNA: TGTGCCAGCAGCCACCCCCGCCGGGAGGCGGGCACCGGGGAGCTGTTTTTT

D gene: TRBD2
V gene: TRBV4-3
clone size: once
J gene: TRBJ2-3
CDR3 protein: CASSQDKLAEYSTDTQYF
CDR3 DNA: TGCGCCAGCAGCCAAGATAAGCTAGCGGAATACAGCACAGATACGCAGTATTTT

D gene: .
V gene: TRBV4-2
clone size: .
J gene: TRBJ2-7
CDR3 protein: CASSSVGGGGYF
CDR3 DNA: TGTGCCAGCAGCTCCGTTGGGGGAGGAGGGTACTTC

D gene: TRBD2
V gene: TRBV11-2
clone size: .
J gene: TRBJ2-1
CDR3 protein: CASTLRLAGYNEQFF
CDR3 DNA: TGTGCCAGCACCCTAAGACTAGCGGGCTACAATGAGCAGTTCTTC

D gene: TRBD2
V gene: TRBV10-3
clone size: .
J gene: TRBJ2-1
CDR3 protein: CAIKGTSGRMSNEQFF
CDR3 DNA: TGTGCCATCAAGGGGACTAGCGGGAGGATGTCCAATGAGCAGTTCTTC

D gene: TRBD2
V gene: TRBV7-6
clone size: .
J gene: TRBJ2-1
CDR3 protein: CASSLGTSGRGFFGEQFF
CDR3 DNA: TGTGCCAGCAGCTTAGGGACTAGCGGGAGAGGGTTCTTTGGTGAGCAGTTCTTC

D gene: .
V gene: TRBV20-1
clone size: .
J gene: TRBJ2-3
CDR3 protein: CSARFPDTQYF
CDR3 DNA: TGCAGTGCTCGTTTCCCGGATACGCAGTATTTT

D gene: .
V gene: TRBV27
clone size: .
J gene: TRBJ2-7
CDR3 protein: CASSSGADYEQYF
CDR3 DNA: TGTGCCAGCAGTTCAGGGGCCGATTACGAGCAGTACTTC

D gene: TRBD2
V gene: TRBV11-3
clone size: .
J gene: TRBJ2-7
CDR3 protein: CASSLDRRVAGEHYEQYF
CDR3 DNA: TGTGCCAGCAGCTTAGATCGTAGAGTAGCGGGAGAGCACTACGAGCAGTACTTC

D gene: TRBD1
V gene: TRBV11-1
clone size: .
J gene: TRBJ1-1
CDR3 protein: CASSPGGSIMNTEAFF
CDR3 DNA: TGTGCCAGCAGCCCAGGGGGTTCCATCATGAACACTGAAGCTTTCTTT

D gene: .
V gene: TRBV9
clone size: .
J gene: TRBJ2-5
CDR3 protein: CASSVFDKGAQETQYF
CDR3 DNA: TGTGCCAGCAGCGTATTTGACAAAGGGGCACAAGAGACCCAGTACTTC

D gene: .
V gene: TRBV5-6
clone size: .
J gene: TRBJ2-7
CDR3 protein: CASSLQGMAHEQYF
CDR3 DNA: TGTGCCAGCAGCTTACAGGGTATGGCCCACGAGCAGTACTTC

D gene: .
V gene: TRBV23-1
clone size: .
J gene: TRBJ1-3
CDR3 protein: CVTRADTSSGNTIYF
CDR3 DNA: TGCGTCACCAGGGCCGATACAAGCTCTGGAAACACCATATATTTT

D gene: .
V gene: TRBV6-5
clone size: .
J gene: TRBJ1-2
CDR3 protein: CASSATGRIGYTF
CDR3 DNA: TGTGCCAGCAGTGCTACAGGGAGAATTGGCTACACCTTC

D gene: TRBD2
V gene: TRBV6-1
clone size: .
J gene: TRBJ2-3
CDR3 protein: CASSGLAGDTDTQYF
CDR3 DNA: TGTGCCAGCAGTGGACTAGCGGGAGACACAGATACGCAGTATTTT

D gene: .
V gene: TRBV6-5
clone size: .
J gene: TRBJ1-1
CDR3 protein: CASMLTWGLSDEAFF
CDR3 DNA: TGTGCCAGCATGCTGACTTGGGGGCTTAGTGACGAAGCTTTCTTT

D gene: .
V gene: TRBV5-4
clone size: .
J gene: TRBJ1-1
CDR3 protein: CASREGGSRSEAFF
CDR3 DNA: TGTGCCAGTCGCGAGGGGGGGAGTCGATCTGAAGCTTTCTTT

D gene: .
V gene: TRBV5-1
clone size: .
J gene: TRBJ2-3
CDR3 protein: CASSLGASGTDTQYF
CDR3 DNA: TGCGCCAGCAGCTTGGGGGCTAGCGGCACAGATACGCAGTATTTT

D gene: TRBD2
V gene: TRBV19
clone size: once
J gene: TRBJ2-5
CDR3 protein: CASSRGGSSETQYF
CDR3 DNA: TGTGCCAGTAGTAGGGGCGGGAGTTCAGAGACCCAGTACTTC

D gene: TRBD2
V gene: TRBV10-3
clone size: .
J gene: TRBJ2-3
CDR3 protein: CAIARLAGVSDTQYF
CDR3 DNA: TGTGCCATCGCCAGACTAGCGGGAGTCTCTGATACGCAGTATTTT

D gene: .
V gene: TRBV19
clone size: .
J gene: TRBJ2-1
CDR3 protein: CATEAPFTYNEQFF
CDR3 DNA: TGTGCCACCGAGGCCCCTTTTACCTACAATGAGCAGTTCTTC

D gene: .
V gene: TRBV5-6
clone size: once
J gene: TRBJ1-2
CDR3 protein: CASSLVSGFGYTF
CDR3 DNA: TGTGCCAGCAGCTTGGTTTCCGGGTTCGGCTACACCTTC

D gene: TRBD1
V gene: TRBV5-1
clone size: .
J gene: TRBJ1-1
CDR3 protein: CASSSSGTGATTEAFF
CDR3 DNA: TGCGCCAGCAGCTCCTCCGGGACAGGGGCCACCACTGAAGCTTTCTTT

D gene: .
V gene: TRBV14
clone size: .
J gene: TRBJ2-5
CDR3 protein: CASSQYTGGETQYF
CDR3 DNA: TGTGCCAGCAGCCAATACACCGGAGGGGAGACCCAGTACTTC

D gene: .
V gene: TRBV28
clone size: once
J gene: TRBJ2-7
CDR3 protein: CASSFTPGKVQYF
CDR3 DNA: TGTGCCAGCAGTTTCACTCCAGGGAAGGTGCAGTACTTC

D gene: TRBD2
V gene: TRBV7-2
clone size: .
J gene: TRBJ2-5
CDR3 protein: CASGTSGSSQETQYF
CDR3 DNA: TGTGCCAGCGGGACTAGCGGGAGCAGTCAAGAGACCCAGTACTTC

D gene: .
V gene: TRBV5-4
clone size: .
J gene: TRBJ2-3
CDR3 protein: CASSLEGGTDTQYF
CDR3 DNA: TGTGCCAGCAGCTTGGAAGGGGGAACAGATACGCAGTATTTT

D gene: TRBD1
V gene: TRBV7-3
clone size: once
J gene: TRBJ2-3
CDR3 protein: CASSLDRGLADTQYF
CDR3 DNA: TGTGCCAGCAGCTTAGACAGGGGGCTCGCAGATACGCAGTATTTT

D gene: .
V gene: TRBV19
clone size: .
J gene: TRBJ2-7
CDR3 protein: CASSIVTGDAGEQYF
CDR3 DNA: TGTGCCAGTAGTATAGTAACGGGGGATGCTGGCGAGCAGTACTTC

D gene: .
V gene: TRBV4-1
clone size: .
J gene: TRBJ2-2
CDR3 protein: CASSQGQSHTGELFF
CDR3 DNA: TGCGCCAGCAGCCAGGGGCAGAGCCACACCGGGGAGCTGTTTTTT

D gene: .
V gene: TRBV6-1
clone size: .
J gene: TRBJ1-1
CDR3 protein: CASSESLNTEAFF
CDR3 DNA: TGTGCCAGCAGTGAATCTTTGAACACTGAAGCTTTCTTT

D gene: .
V gene: TRBV7-3
clone size: .
J gene: TRBJ2-1
CDR3 protein: CASSTGSTYNEQFF
CDR3 DNA: TGTGCCAGCAGCACAGGGTCAACCTACAATGAGCAGTTCTTC

D gene: TRBD2
V gene: TRBV18
clone size: .
J gene: TRBJ2-1
CDR3 protein: CASSRLSGTSGNNEQFF
CDR3 DNA: TGTGCCAGCTCACGTCTGTCCGGGACTAGCGGAAACAATGAGCAGTTCTTC

D gene: .
V gene: TRBV6-1
clone size: once
J gene: TRBJ1-5
CDR3 protein: CASSGQNSNQPQHF
CDR3 DNA: TGTGCCAGCAGTGGACAGAATAGCAATCAGCCCCAGCATTTT

D gene: TRBD1
V gene: TRBV7-9
clone size: .
J gene: TRBJ2-3
CDR3 protein: CASSPHYRDRVSDTQYF
CDR3 DNA: TGTGCCAGCAGCCCTCACTACCGGGACAGGGTTTCAGATACGCAGTATTTT

D gene: .
V gene: TRBV18
clone size: .
J gene: TRBJ1-1
CDR3 protein: CASSPEGVPTVAFF
CDR3 DNA: TGTGCCAGCTCCCCCGAGGGAGTCCCTACGGTCGCTTTCTTT

D gene: TRBD2
V gene: TRBV30
clone size: .
J gene: TRBJ2-2
CDR3 protein: CAWRGGTSGETGELFF
CDR3 DNA: TGTGCCTGGAGGGGGGGGACTAGCGGAGAAACCGGGGAGCTGTTTTTT

D gene: TRBD2
V gene: TRBV13
clone size: .
J gene: TRBJ2-1
CDR3 protein: CASSLRREGLLNEQFF
CDR3 DNA: TGTGCCAGCAGCTTAAGGAGGGAGGGCCTATTGAATGAGCAGTTCTTC

D gene: TRBD2
V gene: TRBV12-5
clone size: .
J gene: TRBJ2-7
CDR3 protein: CASGLVRELAGIYEQYF
CDR3 DNA: TGTGCTAGTGGTTTGGTACGAGAACTAGCGGGGATCTACGAGCAGTACTTC

D gene: .
V gene: TRBV19
clone size: .
J gene: TRBJ1-5
CDR3 protein: CASSIRAGVYSNQPQHF
CDR3 DNA: TGTGCCAGTAGTATCAGGGCAGGGGTTTATAGCAATCAGCCCCAGCATTTT